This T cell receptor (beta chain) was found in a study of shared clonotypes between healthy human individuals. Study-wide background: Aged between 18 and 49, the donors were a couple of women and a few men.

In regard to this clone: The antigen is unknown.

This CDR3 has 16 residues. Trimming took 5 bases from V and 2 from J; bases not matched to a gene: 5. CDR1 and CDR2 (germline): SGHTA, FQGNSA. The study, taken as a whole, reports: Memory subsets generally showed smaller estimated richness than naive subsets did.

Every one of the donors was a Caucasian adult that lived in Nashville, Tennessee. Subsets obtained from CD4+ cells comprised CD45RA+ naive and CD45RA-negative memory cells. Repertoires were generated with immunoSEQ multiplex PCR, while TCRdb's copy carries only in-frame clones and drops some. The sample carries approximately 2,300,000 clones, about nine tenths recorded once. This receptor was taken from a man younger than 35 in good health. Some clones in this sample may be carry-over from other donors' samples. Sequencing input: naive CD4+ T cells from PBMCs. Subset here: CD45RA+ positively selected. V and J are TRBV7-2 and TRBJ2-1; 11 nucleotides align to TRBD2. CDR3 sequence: CASSLTSGITYNEQFF. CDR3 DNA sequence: TGTGCCAGCAGCCTGACTAGCGGGATAACCTACAATGAGCAGTTCTTC.